This TCR beta chain was sequenced during a study of blood T cell repertoires in COVID-19. About this clone itself: Other DNA sequences in this specimen translate into the identical CDR3.

Repertoires were generated with immunoSEQ multiplex PCR, while TCRdb's copy carries only in-frame clones and drops some. The table records 180,000 or so clones, around 82% of them present only once. The sample taken for sequencing was peripheral blood. This sequence was found in a man aged 55 to 70 who had recovered from COVID-19.

The CDR3 DNA reads as TGTGCCAGTAGGTCGCAGGGCACAGATACGCAGTATTTT. It codes for CASRSQGTDTQYF. The chain combines TRBV19 with TRBJ2-3, with unresolved D. This CDR3 comprises 13 residues. V dropped 6 bases and J dropped 1 base, with 8 bases sitting between them. Germline V gives CDR1 LNHDA, CDR2 SQIVND (reference sequence).